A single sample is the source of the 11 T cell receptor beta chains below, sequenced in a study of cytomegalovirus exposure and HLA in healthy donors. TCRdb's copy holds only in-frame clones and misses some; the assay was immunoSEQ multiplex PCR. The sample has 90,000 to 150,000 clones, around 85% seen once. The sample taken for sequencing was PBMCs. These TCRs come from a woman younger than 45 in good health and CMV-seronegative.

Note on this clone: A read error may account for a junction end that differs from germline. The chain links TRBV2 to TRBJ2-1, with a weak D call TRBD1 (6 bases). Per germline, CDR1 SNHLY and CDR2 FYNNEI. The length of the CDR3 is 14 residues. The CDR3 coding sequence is TGTGCCAGCAGGGAAGGACAGCCCTACAATGAGCAGTTCTTC. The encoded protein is CASREGQPYNEQFF.

The CDR3 sequence: CASRKGHGTDTQYF. CDR3 bases: TGTGCCAGCAGAAAGGGACACGGCACAGATACGCAGTATTTT. The chain recombines TRBV2 with TRBJ2-3; weak D call: TRBD1 (6 bases). This CDR3 is built from 14 residues. CDR1 SNHLY and CDR2 FYNNEI come from the germline V gene. V was trimmed by 6 bases and J by 1 base, leaving 11 bases between them.

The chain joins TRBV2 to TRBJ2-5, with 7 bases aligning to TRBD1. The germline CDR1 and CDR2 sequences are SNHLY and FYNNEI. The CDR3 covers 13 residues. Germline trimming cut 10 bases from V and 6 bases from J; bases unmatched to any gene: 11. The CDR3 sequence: CAITGDPRKTQYF. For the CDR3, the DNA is TGTGCCATTACAGGGGACCCTCGGAAGACCCAGTACTTC.

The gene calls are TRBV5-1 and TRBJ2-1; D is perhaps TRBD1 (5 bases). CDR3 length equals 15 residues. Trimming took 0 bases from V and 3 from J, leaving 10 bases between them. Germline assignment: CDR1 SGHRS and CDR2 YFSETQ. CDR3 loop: CASSLDPDNYNEQFF. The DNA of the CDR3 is TGCGCCAGCAGCTTGGATCCGGACAACTACAATGAGCAGTTCTTC.

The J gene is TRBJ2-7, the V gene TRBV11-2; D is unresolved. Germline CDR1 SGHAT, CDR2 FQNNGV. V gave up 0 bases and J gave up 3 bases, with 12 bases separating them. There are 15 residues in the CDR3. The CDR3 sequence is CASSLDRSLGYEQYF. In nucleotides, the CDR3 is TGTGCCAGCAGCTTAGATCGATCCCTAGGCTACGAGCAGTACTTC.

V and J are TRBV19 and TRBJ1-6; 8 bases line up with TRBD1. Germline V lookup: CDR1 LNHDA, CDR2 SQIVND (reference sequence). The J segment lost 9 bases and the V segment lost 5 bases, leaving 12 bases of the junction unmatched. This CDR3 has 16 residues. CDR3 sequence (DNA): TGTGCCAGTAGTGCGAGACAGGTGACAGGGGCTTCACCCCTCCACTTT. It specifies CASSARQVTGASPLHF.

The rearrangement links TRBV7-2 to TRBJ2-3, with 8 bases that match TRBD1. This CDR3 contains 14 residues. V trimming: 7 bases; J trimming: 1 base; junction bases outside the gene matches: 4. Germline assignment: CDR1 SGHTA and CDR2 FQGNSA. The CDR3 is CASTLDRGTDTQYF. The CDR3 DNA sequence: TGTGCCAGCACCTTGGACAGGGGCACAGATACGCAGTATTTT. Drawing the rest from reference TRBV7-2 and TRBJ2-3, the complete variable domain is GAGVSQSPSNKVTEKGKDVELRCDPISGHTALYWYRQSLGQGLEFLIYFQGNSAPDKSGLPSDRFSAERTGGSVSTLTIQRTQQEDSAVYLCASTLDRGTDTQYFGPGTRLTVL.

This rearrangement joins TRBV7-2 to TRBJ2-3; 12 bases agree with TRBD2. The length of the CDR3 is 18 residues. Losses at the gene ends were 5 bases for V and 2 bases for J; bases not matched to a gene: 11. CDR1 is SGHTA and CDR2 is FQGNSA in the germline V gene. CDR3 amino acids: CASSRPLLAGGTTDTQYF. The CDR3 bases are TGTGCCAGCAGCCGCCCTTTACTAGCGGGGGGAACCACAGATACGCAGTATTTT.

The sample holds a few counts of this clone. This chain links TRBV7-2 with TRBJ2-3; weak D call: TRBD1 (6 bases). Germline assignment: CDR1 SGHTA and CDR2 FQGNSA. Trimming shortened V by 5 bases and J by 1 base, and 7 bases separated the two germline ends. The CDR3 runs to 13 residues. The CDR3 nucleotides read TGTGCCAGCAGCCCAGGGGGCACAGATACGCAGTATTTT. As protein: CASSPGGTDTQYF.

The CDR3 loop is CASSLTPSPEGTQYF. The CDR3 DNA sequence: TGTGCCAGCAGCTTAACTCCTAGCCCGGAGGGGACCCAGTACTTC. The chain couples TRBV7-3 to TRBJ2-5, with a weak D call TRBD2 (6 bases). V gave up 0 bases and J gave up 7 bases, with 15 bases separating them. The CDR3 contains 15 residues. The V gene's germline CDR1 is SGHTA and CDR2 FQGTGA.

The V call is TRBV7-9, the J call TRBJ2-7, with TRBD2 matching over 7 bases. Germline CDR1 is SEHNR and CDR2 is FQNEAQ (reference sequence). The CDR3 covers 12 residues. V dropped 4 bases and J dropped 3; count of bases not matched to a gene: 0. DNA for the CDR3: TGTGCCAGCAGCTCTAGCGGCTACGAGCAGTACTTC. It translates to CASSSSGYEQYF.